Described below is a single T cell receptor (beta chain) sequence and its context. What it binds is not known. This sample was included in a study of graft-versus-host responses after intestinal transplantation. Study information: Recipients underwent multivisceral, liver-intestinal, or isolated intestinal transplants.

Profiled with immunoSEQ multiplex PCR; TCRdb holds only in-frame clones, not every one. The sample consists of about 97,000 clones, roughly 90% of them appearing once. General study points: Circulating GvH clones peaking coincided with falling HvG clones soon after transplant. Allografts of one patient group, those with graft-donor T cell macrochimerism, had high graft-versus-host to host-versus-graft clonal ratios.

Germline values: CDR1 SGHTA, CDR2 FQGTGA. This CDR3 spans 14 amino acids. Trimming shortened V by 2 bases and J by 4 bases, and 11 bases separated the two germline ends. Specimen: PBMCs, collected about 450 days after intestinal transplant. The rearrangement links TRBV7-3 to TRBJ1-1, with D possibly matching TRBD1 (6 bases). This sequence was found in a human patient who received an intestinal transplant, so some T cells may come from the graft donor. CDR3 nucleotides: TGTGCCAGCAGCTTAGGGGGCGCGGGCACTGAAGCTTTCTTT. Translated, it gives CASSLGGAGTEAFF.